Below are 2 T cell receptor beta chains sequenced from a single sample in a study of early T cells in non-severe SARS-CoV-2 infection (dated by TCRdb to about 2021). Library preparation employed 5' RACE. TCRdb records NextSeq 500 as the sequencer. TCRdb applied fastp at Q25 and MiXCR to the public reads, then kept only in-frame beta chains. Every CDR3 protein is listed once, alongside the most common genes and DNA of its rows. Here the sample has 69,000 or so distinct CDR3 sequences; roughly 9.5% occur a single time. The ten biggest clones cover 5.9% of the sample. The specimen sequenced was whole blood. These receptor sequences come from an adult who was a healthcare worker with PCR-confirmed SARS-CoV-2 infection or an uninfected control (not recorded which).

This clonotype has a count of ten or more. The chain recombines TRBV6-1 with TRBJ2-1, with D tentatively TRBD2 (5 bases). The CDR3 loop spans 15 amino acids. The germline V gene has CDR1 MNHNS and CDR2 SASEGT. V gave up 1 base and J gave up 12 bases, with 19 bases separating them. This CDR3 reads CASSEGLGLLVVQFF. The CDR3 bases are TGTGCCAGCAGTGAAGGATTAGGACTCCTCGTGGTGCAGTTCTTC.

This clonotype was recorded at least ten times. This chain uses TRBV7-9 with TRBJ1-1; no clear D gene. Germline V gene sequence: CDR1 SEHNR, CDR2 FQNEAQ (reference sequence). Deletions cut 7 bases from V and 1 base from J, with 16 bases between. The CDR3 spans 15 residues. The CDR3, as DNA: TGTGCCAGCATCTTTAACAACGCATGGAACACTGAAGCTTTCTTT. This translates into CASIFNNAWNTEAFF.